This TCR beta chain emerged from a study of cytomegalovirus exposure and HLA in healthy donors. Overall study results and limits: In a later analysis, TCR beta V- and J-gene trimming showed a link to a missense DCLRE1C variant.

Germline CDR1 SGHNT, CDR2 YENEEA. The CDR3 sequence is 16 residues long. With V trimmed by 1 base and J by 1 base, 3 bases remained unmatched. Both 60 Vbeta primers and 13 Jbeta primers went into the PCR. Measured with immunoSEQ multiplex PCR; TCRdb has only the in-frame clones, and not every one. The repertoire consists of 170,000 or so clones, with approximately 80% occurring once and the leading ten covering 0.65%. This clone has a handful of counts. What it recognizes is unknown. This chain connects TRBV11-3 to TRBJ2-5; 10 nucleotides match TRBD1. The source of this sequence is a boy aged 10-17 years in good health and CMV-seronegative. What was sequenced was PBMCs. The CDR3: CASSLARTGGQETQYF. The DNA for the CDR3 is TGTGCCAGCAGCTTAGCTCGGACAGGGGGCCAAGAGACCCAGTACTTC.